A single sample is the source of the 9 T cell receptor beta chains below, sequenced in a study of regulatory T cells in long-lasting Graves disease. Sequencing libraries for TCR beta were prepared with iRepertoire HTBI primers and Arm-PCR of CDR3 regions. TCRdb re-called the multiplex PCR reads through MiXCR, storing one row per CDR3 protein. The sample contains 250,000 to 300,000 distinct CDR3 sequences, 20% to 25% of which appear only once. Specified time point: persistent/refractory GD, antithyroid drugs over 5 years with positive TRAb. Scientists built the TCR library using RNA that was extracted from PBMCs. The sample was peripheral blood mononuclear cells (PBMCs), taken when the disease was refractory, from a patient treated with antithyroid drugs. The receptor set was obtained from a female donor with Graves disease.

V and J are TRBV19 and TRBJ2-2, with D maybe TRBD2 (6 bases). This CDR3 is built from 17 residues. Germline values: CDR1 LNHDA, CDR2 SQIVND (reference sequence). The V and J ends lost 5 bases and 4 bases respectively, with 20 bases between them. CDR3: CASSVVAEWVGTGELFF. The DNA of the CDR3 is TGTGCCAGTAGTGTAGTAGCGGAGTGGGTCGGCACCGGGGAGCTGTTTTTT.

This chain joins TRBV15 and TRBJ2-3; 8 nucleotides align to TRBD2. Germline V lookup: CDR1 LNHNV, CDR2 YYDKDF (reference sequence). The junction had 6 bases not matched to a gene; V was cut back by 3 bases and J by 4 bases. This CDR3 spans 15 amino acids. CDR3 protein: CATSSSGSGADTQYF. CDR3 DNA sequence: TGTGCCACCAGCAGCAGCGGGAGTGGCGCAGATACGCAGTATTTT.

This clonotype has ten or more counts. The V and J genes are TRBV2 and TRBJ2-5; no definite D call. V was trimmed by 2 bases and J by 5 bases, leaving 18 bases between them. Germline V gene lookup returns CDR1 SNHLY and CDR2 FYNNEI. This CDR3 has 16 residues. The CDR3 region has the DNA TGTGCCAGCAGTGAATTCACGACTGAGATAGGCGAGACCCAGTACTTC. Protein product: CASSEFTTEIGETQYF.

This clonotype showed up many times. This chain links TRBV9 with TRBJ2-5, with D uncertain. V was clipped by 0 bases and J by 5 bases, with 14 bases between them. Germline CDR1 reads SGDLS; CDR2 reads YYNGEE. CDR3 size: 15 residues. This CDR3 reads CASSVAATKGETQYF. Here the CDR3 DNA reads TGTGCCAGCAGCGTAGCCGCAACCAAAGGGGAGACCCAGTACTTC.

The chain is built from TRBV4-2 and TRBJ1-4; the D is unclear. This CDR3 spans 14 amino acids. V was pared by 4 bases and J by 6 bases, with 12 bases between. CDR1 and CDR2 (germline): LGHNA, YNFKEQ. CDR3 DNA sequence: TGTGCCAGCAGCCTCCGGGCGGATGATGAAAAACTGTTTTTT. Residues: CASSLRADDEKLFF.

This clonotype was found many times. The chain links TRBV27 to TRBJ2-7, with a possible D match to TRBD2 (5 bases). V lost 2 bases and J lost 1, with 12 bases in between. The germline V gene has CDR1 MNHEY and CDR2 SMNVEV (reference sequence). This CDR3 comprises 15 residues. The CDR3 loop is CASSLTAGGSYEQYF. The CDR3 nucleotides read TGTGCCAGCAGTTTAACCGCGGGTGGTTCCTACGAGCAGTACTTC.

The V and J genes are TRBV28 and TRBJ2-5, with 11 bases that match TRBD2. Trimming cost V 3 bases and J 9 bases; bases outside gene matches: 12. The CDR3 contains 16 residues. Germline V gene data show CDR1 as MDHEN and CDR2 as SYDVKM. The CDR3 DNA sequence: TGTGCCAGCAGTTTCATAGCGGGAGGGCTCTCGGGGGCCCAGTACTTC. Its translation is CASSFIAGGLSGAQYF.

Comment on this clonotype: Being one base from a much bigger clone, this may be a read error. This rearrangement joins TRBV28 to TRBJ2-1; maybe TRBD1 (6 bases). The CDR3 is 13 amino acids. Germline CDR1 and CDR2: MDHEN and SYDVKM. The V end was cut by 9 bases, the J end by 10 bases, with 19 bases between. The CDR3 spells CARTTGFTYEQFF. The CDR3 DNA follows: TGTGCCAGAACGACAGGTTTTACCTACGAGCAGTTCTTC.

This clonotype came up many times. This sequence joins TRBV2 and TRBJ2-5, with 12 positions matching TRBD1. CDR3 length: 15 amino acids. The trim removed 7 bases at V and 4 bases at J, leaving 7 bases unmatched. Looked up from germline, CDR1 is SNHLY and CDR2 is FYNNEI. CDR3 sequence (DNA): TGTGCCAGCACTCGGGACAGGGGGCTTGGAGAGACCCAGTACTTC. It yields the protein CASTRDRGLGETQYF.